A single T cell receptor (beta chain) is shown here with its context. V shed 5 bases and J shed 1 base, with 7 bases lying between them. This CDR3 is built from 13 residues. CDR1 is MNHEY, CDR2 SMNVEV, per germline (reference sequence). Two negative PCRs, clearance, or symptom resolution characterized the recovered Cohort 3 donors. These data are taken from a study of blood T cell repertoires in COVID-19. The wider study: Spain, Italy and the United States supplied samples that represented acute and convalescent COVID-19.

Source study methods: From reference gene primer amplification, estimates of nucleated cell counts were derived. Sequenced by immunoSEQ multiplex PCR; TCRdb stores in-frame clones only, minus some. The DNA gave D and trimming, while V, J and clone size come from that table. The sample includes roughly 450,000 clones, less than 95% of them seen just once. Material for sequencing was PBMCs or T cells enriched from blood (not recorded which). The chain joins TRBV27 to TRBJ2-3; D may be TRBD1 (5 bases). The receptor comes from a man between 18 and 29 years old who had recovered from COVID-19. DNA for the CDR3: TGTGCCAGCAGTGGGGCTCGCACAGATACGCAGTATTTT. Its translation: CASSGARTDTQYF.